These T cell receptor beta chains were read from a single sample in a study of blood T cell repertoires in COVID-19. Assay used: immunoSEQ multiplex PCR; TCRdb lists only in-frame clones, some missing. The sample carries some 130,000 clones, roughly 78% recorded once. What was sequenced was PBMCs or T cells enriched from blood (not recorded which). These receptors came from a woman aged 45-60 years who had recovered from COVID-19. The CDR3 runs from the conserved cysteine through the conserved F or W. Fields, in order: V gene, clone size, D gene, J gene, CDR3 DNA, CDR3 protein. A D gene is named only where the DNA matches it firmly. The size field is filled for only some rows; it gives once, few, many or a size class.

>TRBV7-2|NA|TRBD1|TRBJ1-6
TGTGCCAGCAGCCCCCGCGACAGGGGGGCTAATTCACCCCTCCACTTT
CASSPRDRGANSPLHF
>TRBV7-3|NA|NA|TRBJ2-6
TGTGCCAGCAGCTTAACCGGGACAGCCAACGTCCTGACTTTC
CASSLTGTANVLTF
>TRBV5-1|NA|TRBD1|TRBJ1-5
TGCGCCAGCAGCACCCCCCCTCCGGGACAGGGTAGACAGCCCCAGCATTTT
CASSTPPPGQGRQPQHF
>TRBV19|few|NA|TRBJ2-3
TGTGCCAGCCTGGGACTCGGCGCCGGCCGGAATACGCAGTATTTT
CASLGLGAGRNTQYF
>TRBV7-3|NA|TRBD1|TRBJ1-1
TGTGCCAGCAGCTTGACAGGGCGGAACACTGAAGCTTTCTTT
CASSLTGRNTEAFF
>TRBV18|NA|NA|TRBJ2-7
TGTGCCAGCCACGCCGGGGTCTCGCCCTACGAGCAGTACTTC
CASHAGVSPYEQYF
>TRBV9|few|NA|TRBJ1-1
TGTGCCAGCAGCGTACAGGGGAACACTGAAGCTTTCTTT
CASSVQGNTEAFF
>TRBV24-1|NA|TRBD1|TRBJ2-3
TGTGCCACCGGAGAGACAGGGTCCGATACGCAGTATTTT
CATGETGSDTQYF
>TRBV10-2|few|NA|TRBJ1-1
TGCGCCAGCACCAACCTAGGGGGTGACACTGAAGCTTTCTTT
CASTNLGGDTEAFF
>TRBV6-5|many|NA|TRBJ1-5
TGTGCCAGCAGTTACACCTACAGGGATAGCAATCAGCCCCAGCATTTT
CASSYTYRDSNQPQHF
>TRBV4-1|NA|NA|TRBJ1-1
TGCGCCAGCAGCCAAGCGGGGGTAATGGACACTGAAGCTTTCTTT
CASSQAGVMDTEAFF
>TRBV7-8|NA|NA|TRBJ1-6
TGTGCCAGCAGCTTCGGCGGATATAATTCACCCCTCCACTTT
CASSFGGYNSPLHF
>TRBV19|NA|NA|TRBJ1-2
TGTGCCAGTAGTATCGGACACTTAAACTATGGCTACACCTTC
CASSIGHLNYGYTF
>TRBV28|NA|TRBD2|TRBJ2-2
TGTGCCGCCAAGCGGGGGGGAAACACCGGGGAGCTGTTTTTT
CAAKRGGNTGELFF
>TRBV2|NA|NA|TRBJ1-1
TGTGCCAGCAGGATTGACGGGTCCACTGAAGCTTTCTTT
CASRIDGSTEAFF
>TRBV2|NA|TRBD1|TRBJ2-7
TGTGCCAGCAGTACCCTAAGGACAGGGGCTCCCTACGAGCAGTACTTC
CASSTLRTGAPYEQYF
>TRBV9|NA|TRBD1|TRBJ2-1
TGTGCCAGCAGCGTAGGACAGGGGGCGGGTAACAATGAGCAGTTCTTC
CASSVGQGAGNNEQFF
>TRBV9|NA|TRBD2|TRBJ2-7
TGTGCCAGCAGCGGGACTAGCGGGGGATTTTCCTACGAGCAGTACTTC
CASSGTSGGFSYEQYF
>TRBV28|NA|NA|TRBJ1-2
TGTGCCAGCAGTCCCCCGGCTAACTATGGCTACACCTTC
CASSPPANYGYTF
>TRBV2|NA|NA|TRBJ1-1
TGTGCCAGCATCAGGGTCACTGAAGCTTTCTTT
CASIRVTEAFF
>TRBV5-8|NA|NA|TRBJ2-7
TGTGCCAGCAGCTCCTTCTATCAGGGGCGCCACGAGCAGTACTTC
CASSSFYQGRHEQYF
>TRBV19|NA|NA|TRBJ1-1
TGTGCCAGTAGTATGGCCAGGGGCCAAGCTTTCTTT
CASSMARGQAFF
>TRBV30|NA|TRBD2|TRBJ2-5
TGTGCCTTCTCCGGGACTAGCGGGGGAGAGACCCAGTACTTC
CAFSGTSGGETQYF
>TRBV29-1|NA|TRBD1|TRBJ1-2
TGCAGCGTTGCCACCCGGACAGGGAGCTATGGCTACACCTTC
CSVATRTGSYGYTF
>TRBV2|NA|TRBD1|TRBJ2-3
TGTGCCAGCAGTGAAGTTCCCGGGACAGCCTATTTTGTGGATACGCAGTATTTT
CASSEVPGTAYFVDTQYF
>TRBV29-1|NA|TRBD1|TRBJ1-5
TGCAGCGCTTTGACAGGGTCTCAGCCCCAGCATTTT
CSALTGSQPQHF
>TRBV9|few|TRBD1|TRBJ1-2
TGTGCCAGCAGCATGAGGGGACAGAACTATGGCTACACCTTC
CASSMRGQNYGYTF
>TRBV6-5|few|TRBD1|TRBJ1-1
TGTGCCAGCATCGAAGACAGGGTTTCTGAAGCTTTCTTT
CASIEDRVSEAFF
>TRBV28|NA|TRBD1|TRBJ2-5
TGTGCCAGCAAAGTACAGGGGGCGGGCCAAGAGACCCAGTACTTC
CASKVQGAGQETQYF
>TRBV3-1/TRBV3-2|few|NA|TRBJ1-4
TGTGCCAGCAGCCAAGATCGGGGGGGTGAAAAACTGTTTTTT
CASSQDRGGEKLFF
>TRBV7-9|NA|NA|TRBJ1-1
TGTGCCAGCAGCTTGGACGGACAGCAAAAGGGAGCTTTCTTT
CASSLDGQQKGAFF
>TRBV19|NA|NA|TRBJ1-1
TGTGCCAGTAGTCCGACAGTAGCTAACACTGAAGCTTTCTTT
CASSPTVANTEAFF
>TRBV6-1|NA|NA|TRBJ2-1
TGTGCCAGCAGTGAGCTAACAGCTTACTACAATGAGCAGTTCTTC
CASSELTAYYNEQFF
>TRBV13|few|TRBD1|TRBJ1-6
TGTGCCAGCAGCTTACGCAGGGGGCAGGGGTCCTATAATTCACCCCTCCACTTT
CASSLRRGQGSYNSPLHF